The text below deals with one T cell receptor (beta chain). Assay: immunoSEQ multiplex PCR; the TCRdb copy retains only in-frame clones and omits some. The table lists fewer than 90,000 clones, about 90% of them singletons. The data were taken from a study of control samples from healthy donors and cancer patients. The germline V and J ends were trimmed by 5 bases and 3 bases, with 10 bases remaining between them. The V gene's germline CDR1 is LNHDA and CDR2 SQIVND (reference sequence). This CDR3 comprises 13 residues. The sequencing sample was made of PBMCs. This chain links TRBV19 with TRBJ1-2; tentative D call: TRBD1 (6 bases). The source is a woman aged 60-70 years with head and neck cancer. The CDR3 DNA reads TGTGCCAGTAGTGGCAGGGGTGACTATGGCTACACCTTC. Its translation is CASSGRGDYGYTF.